This T cell receptor (beta chain) appears in the sequencing data of a study of early T cells in non-severe SARS-CoV-2 infection. Study-level background: Sequencing used unsorted whole-blood bulk RNA, so chains lack pairing.

This CDR3 contains 14 residues. Trimming took off 10 bases at V and 0 bases at J, with 12 bases between the two ends. In germline, CDR1 is MNHNS, CDR2 SASEGT. Unique molecular identifiers were affixed to single, distinct cDNA molecules. TCRdb passed the 5' RACE reads through MiXCR, listing each CDR3 protein once. The sample lists 55,000 to 80,000 distinct CDR3 sequences; 11% were seen once. Regarding the study as a whole: Anti-spike CD8 responses were favored in VDJdb matching, and private and CD4 specificities were missed.

There are a few counts of this clonotype. The target antigen is unknown. The clonotype was recovered from an adult who was a healthcare worker with PCR-confirmed SARS-CoV-2 infection or an uninfected control (not recorded which). This chain connects TRBV6-1 to TRBJ2-2; maybe TRBD2 (6 bases). The sample comprised whole blood. CDR3 DNA: TGTGCCACCGGAGGGGAAACGAACACCGGGGAGCTGTTTTTT. This codes for CATGGETNTGELFF.